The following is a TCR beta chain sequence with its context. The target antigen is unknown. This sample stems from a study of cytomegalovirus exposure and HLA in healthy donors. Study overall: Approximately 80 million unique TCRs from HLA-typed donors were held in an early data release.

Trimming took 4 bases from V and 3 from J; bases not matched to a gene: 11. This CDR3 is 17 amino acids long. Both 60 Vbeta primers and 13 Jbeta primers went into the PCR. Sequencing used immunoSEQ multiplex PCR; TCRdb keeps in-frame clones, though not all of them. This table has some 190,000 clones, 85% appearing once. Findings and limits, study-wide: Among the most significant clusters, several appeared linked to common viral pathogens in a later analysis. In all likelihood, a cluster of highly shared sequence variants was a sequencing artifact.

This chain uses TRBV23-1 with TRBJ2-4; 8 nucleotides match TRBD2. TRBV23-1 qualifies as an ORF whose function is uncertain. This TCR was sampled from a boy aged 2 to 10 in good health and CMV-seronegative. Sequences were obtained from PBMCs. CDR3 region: CASSPSGRGRDKNIQYF. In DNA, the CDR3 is TGCGCCAGCAGTCCCTCCGGGAGGGGCCGAGACAAAAACATTCAGTACTTC.